This T cell receptor beta chain stems from a study of T-cell reconstitution after alpha-beta-depleted transplantation in children. The CDR3 consists of 14 residues. V was pared by 6 bases and J by 12 bases, with 8 bases of the junction left unmatched. Unique molecular identifiers were used in preparing the TCRbeta library. TCRdb re-called the PCR reads with MiXCR, one entry per CDR3 protein. The table shows hundreds of thousands of distinct CDR3 sequences, with around a sixth occurring only once. Sequenced here: PBMCs from the stem cell graft donor, sampled from the stem cell graft. This receptor was identified in a human donor who donated a stem cell graft to a child with acute myeloid leukemia. V usage is TRBV12-3 or TRBV12-4 and J usage is TRBJ1-6, with TRBD1 identical over 10 bases. CDR3 protein: CASSFGQGGGPLHF. The CDR3 region has the DNA TGTGCCAGCAGCTTTGGACAGGGGGGAGGACCCCTCCACTTT.